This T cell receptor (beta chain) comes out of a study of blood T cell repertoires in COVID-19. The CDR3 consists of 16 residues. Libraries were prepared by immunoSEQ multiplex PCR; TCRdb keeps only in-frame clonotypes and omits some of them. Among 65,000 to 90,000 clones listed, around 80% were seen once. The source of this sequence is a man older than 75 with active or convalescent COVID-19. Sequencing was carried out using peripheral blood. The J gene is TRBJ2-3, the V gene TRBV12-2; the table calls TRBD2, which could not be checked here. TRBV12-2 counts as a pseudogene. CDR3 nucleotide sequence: TGTGCAAGTCGCCGTTGTCGACTAGCGGGCACAGATACGCAGTATTTT. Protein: CASRRCRLAGTDTQYF.